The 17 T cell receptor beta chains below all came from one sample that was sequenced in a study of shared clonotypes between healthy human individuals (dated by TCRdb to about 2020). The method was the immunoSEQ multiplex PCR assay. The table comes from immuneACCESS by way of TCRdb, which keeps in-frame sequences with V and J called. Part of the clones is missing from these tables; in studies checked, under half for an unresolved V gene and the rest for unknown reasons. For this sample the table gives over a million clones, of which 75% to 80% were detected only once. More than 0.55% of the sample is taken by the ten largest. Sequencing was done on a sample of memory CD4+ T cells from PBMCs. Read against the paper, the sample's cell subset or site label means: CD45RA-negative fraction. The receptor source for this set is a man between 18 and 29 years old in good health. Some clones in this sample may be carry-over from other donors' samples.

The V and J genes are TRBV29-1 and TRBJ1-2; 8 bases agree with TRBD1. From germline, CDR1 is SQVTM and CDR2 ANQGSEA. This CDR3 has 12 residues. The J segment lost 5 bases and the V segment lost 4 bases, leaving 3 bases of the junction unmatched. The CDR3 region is CSVGTGRYGYTF. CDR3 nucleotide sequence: TGCAGCGTTGGGACAGGGAGGTATGGCTACACCTTC.

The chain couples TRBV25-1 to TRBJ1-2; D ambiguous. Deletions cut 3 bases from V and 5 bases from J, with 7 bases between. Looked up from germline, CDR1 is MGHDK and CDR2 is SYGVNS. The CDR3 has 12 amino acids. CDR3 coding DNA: TGTGCCAGCAGTGACCCAGGATATGGCTACACCTTC. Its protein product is CASSDPGYGYTF.

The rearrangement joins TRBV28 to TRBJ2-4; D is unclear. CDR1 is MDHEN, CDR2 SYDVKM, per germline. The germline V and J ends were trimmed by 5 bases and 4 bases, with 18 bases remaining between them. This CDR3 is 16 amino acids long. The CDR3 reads CASSPFQQVLKNIQYF. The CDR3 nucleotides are TGTGCCAGCAGTCCCTTTCAGCAGGTGCTTAAAAACATTCAGTACTTC.

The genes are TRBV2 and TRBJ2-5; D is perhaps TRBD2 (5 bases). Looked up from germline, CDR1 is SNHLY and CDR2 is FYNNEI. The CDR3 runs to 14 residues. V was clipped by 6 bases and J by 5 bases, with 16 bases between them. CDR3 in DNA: TGTGCCAGCAGGACCCCACTAGGACTCGAGACCCAGTACTTC. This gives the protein CASRTPLGLETQYF.

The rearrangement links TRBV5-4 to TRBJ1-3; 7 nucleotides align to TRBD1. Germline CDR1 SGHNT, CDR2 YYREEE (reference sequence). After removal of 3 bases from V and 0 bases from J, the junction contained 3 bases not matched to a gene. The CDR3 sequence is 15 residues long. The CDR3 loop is CASSSGTVSGNTIYF. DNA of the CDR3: TGTGCCAGCAGCTCGGGGACAGTCTCTGGAAACACCATATATTTT.

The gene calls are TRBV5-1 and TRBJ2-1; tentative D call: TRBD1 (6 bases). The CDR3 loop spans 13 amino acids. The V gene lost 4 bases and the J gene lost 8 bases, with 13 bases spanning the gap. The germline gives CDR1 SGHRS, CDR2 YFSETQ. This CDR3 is CASSRGRLDEQFF. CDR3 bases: TGCGCCAGCAGCAGGGGGAGATTGGATGAGCAGTTCTTC.

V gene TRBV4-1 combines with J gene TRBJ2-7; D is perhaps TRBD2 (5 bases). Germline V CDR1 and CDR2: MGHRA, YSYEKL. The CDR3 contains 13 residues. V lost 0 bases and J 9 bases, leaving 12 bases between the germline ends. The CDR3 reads CASSQDPGEGQYF. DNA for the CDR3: TGCGCCAGCAGCCAAGATCCTGGAGAGGGGCAGTACTTC.

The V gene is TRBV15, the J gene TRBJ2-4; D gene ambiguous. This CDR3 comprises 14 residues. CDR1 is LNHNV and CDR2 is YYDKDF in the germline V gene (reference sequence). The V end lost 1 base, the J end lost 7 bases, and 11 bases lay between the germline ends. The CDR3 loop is CATSRATLQNIQYF. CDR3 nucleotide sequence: TGTGCCACCAGCAGAGCTACCCTCCAGAACATTCAGTACTTC.

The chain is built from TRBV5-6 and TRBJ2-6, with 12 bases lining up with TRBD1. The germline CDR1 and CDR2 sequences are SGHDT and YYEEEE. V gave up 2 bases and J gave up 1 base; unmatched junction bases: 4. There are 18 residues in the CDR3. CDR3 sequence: CASSLPGQGASGANVLTF. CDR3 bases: TGTGCCAGCAGCTTACCGGGACAGGGGGCTTCTGGGGCCAACGTCCTGACTTTC.

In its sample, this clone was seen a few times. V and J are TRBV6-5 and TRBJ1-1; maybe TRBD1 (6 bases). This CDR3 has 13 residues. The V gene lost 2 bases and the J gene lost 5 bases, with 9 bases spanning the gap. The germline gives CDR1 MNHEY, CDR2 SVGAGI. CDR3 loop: CASSYVRGTEAFF. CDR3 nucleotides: TGTGCCAGCAGTTACGTCAGGGGTACTGAAGCTTTCTTT.

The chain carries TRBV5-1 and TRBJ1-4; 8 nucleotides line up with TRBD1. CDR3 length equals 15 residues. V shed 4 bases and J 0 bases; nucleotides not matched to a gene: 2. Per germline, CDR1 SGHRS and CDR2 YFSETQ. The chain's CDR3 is CASSGQGTTNEKLFF. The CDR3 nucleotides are TGCGCCAGCAGCGGACAGGGCACAACTAATGAAAAACTGTTTTTT.

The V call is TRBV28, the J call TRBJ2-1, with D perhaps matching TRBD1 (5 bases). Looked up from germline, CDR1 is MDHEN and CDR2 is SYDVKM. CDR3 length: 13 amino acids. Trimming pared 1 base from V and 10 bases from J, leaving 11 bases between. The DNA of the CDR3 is TGTGCCAGCAGTTTATCAGGGTTTCGGGAGCAGTTCTTC. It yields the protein CASSLSGFREQFF.

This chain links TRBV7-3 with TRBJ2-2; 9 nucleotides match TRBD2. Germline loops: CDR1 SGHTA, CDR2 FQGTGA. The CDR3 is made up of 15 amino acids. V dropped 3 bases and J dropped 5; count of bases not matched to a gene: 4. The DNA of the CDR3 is TGTGCCAGCAGCTTTAGCGGGAGTGGTACCGGGGAGCTGTTTTTT. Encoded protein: CASSFSGSGTGELFF.

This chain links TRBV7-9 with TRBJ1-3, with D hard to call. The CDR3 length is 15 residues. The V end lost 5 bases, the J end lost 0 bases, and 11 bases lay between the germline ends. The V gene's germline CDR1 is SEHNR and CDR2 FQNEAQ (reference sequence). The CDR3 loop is CASSPEGSSGNTIYF. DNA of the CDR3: TGTGCCAGCAGCCCGGAGGGCTCCTCTGGAAACACCATATATTTT. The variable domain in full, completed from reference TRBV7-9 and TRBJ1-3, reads DTGVSQNPRHKITKRGQNVTFRCDPISEHNRLYWYRQTLGQGPEFLTYFQNEAQLEKSRLLSDRFSAERPKGSFSTLEIQRTEQGDSAMYLCASSPEGSSGNTIYFGEGSWLTVV.

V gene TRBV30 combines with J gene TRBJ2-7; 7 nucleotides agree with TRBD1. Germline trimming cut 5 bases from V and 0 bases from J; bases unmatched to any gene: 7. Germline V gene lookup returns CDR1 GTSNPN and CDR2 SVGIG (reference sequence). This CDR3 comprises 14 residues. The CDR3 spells CAWGRQGSSYEQYF. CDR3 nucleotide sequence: TGTGCCTGGGGAAGACAGGGCTCCTCCTACGAGCAGTACTTC.

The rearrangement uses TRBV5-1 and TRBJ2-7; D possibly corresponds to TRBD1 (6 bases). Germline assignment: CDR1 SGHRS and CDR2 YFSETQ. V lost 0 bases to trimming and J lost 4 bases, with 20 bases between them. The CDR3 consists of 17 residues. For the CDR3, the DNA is TGCGCCAGCAGCTTGGCTGAAAGTGGGACATTTGGATACGAGCAGTACTTC. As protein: CASSLAESGTFGYEQYF.

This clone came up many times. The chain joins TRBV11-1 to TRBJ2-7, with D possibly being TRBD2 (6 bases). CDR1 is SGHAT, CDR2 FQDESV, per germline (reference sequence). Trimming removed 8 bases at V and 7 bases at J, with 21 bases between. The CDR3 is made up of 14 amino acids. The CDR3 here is CASQAFNGGVEQYF. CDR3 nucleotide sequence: TGTGCCAGCCAGGCCTTTAACGGGGGAGTGGAGCAGTACTTC.